This section outlines one T cell receptor (beta chain) sequence together with its context. V was pared by 6 bases and J by 0 bases, with 11 bases between. The germline gives CDR1 MNHNY, CDR2 SVGAGI (reference sequence). The CDR3 length is 14 residues. The data were obtained in a study of blood T cell repertoires in COVID-19. Original processing methods: Quantification of nucleated cells was approximated via reference gene primer amplification. The protocol was immunoSEQ multiplex PCR, while the TCRdb copy is restricted to in-frame clones and leaves out a portion. Clonal size and the V and J genes are those of that table, whereas D and trimming came from the DNA. There are a few hundred thousand clones in the sample; more than 80% occur only once, and 3% lies in the top ten.

The source material was peripheral blood. The TCR comes from a woman aged 30 to 39 with COVID-19, enrolled during active disease. The chain links TRBV6-6 to TRBJ1-2, with D possibly TRBD1 on 6 matching bases. The CDR3 DNA follows: TGTGCCAGCAGAGCCGGGACAACTAACTATGGCTACACCTTC. Residues: CASRAGTTNYGYTF.